This note documents a single T cell receptor beta chain sequence. Its antigen remains unknown. Repertoires were generated with immunoSEQ multiplex PCR, while TCRdb's copy carries only in-frame clones and drops some. The profile shows tens of thousands of clones, about 72% of them singletons. This record comes from a study of vaccination effects on CD4 cells after COVID-19. Study summary: Everyone in the study got two shots of either the BNT162b2 or mRNA-1273 vaccine. General observations from the study: Infection-derived and vaccine-derived clones contracted markedly late after vaccination. No early post-infection timepoints were available in the study, which also included few convalescent patients.

The CDR3 loop spans 14 amino acids. V lost 3 bases and J lost 8, with 13 bases in between. Germline assignment: CDR1 KGHDR and CDR2 SFDVKD. Pools of viral peptides were used by the ViraFEST assay to expand antigen-specific CD4+ T cells ahead of sequencing. Cells that had been cultured for 10 days were the source of isolated CD4+ T cells. Absence of prior SARS-CoV-2 infection characterized the vaccine recipients, who showed negative nucleocapsid antibodies. Wells each received two million PBMC, cultured with 10 IU/ml IL-2 and around 9.8 ug/ml peptides. The clonotype originates from a human donor who received a COVID-19 vaccine. The sample was CD4+ T cells from PBMCs cultured with HCoV-NL63 spike peptides, taken before COVID-19 vaccination. The chain carries TRBV24-1 and TRBJ2-4; D is undetermined. This chain's CDR3 is CATSDGPTADIQYF. The CDR3 nucleotides are TGTGCCACCAGTGATGGTCCAACGGCGGACATTCAGTACTTC.